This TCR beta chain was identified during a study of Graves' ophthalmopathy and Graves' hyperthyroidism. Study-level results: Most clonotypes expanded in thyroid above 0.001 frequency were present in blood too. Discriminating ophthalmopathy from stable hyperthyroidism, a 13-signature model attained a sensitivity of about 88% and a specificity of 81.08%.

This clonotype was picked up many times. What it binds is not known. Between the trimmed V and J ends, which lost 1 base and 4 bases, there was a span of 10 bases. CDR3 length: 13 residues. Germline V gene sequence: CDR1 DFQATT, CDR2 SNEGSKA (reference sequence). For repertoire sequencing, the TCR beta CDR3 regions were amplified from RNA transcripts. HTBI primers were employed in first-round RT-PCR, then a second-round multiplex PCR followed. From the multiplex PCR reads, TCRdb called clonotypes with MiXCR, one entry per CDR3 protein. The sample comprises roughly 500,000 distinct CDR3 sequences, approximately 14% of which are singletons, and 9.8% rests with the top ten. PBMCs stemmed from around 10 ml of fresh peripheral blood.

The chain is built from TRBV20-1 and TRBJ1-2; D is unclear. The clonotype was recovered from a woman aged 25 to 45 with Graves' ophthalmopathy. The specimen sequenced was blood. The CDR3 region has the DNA TGCAGTGCTAGAGTTCGGGAGGGCTATGGCTACACCTTC. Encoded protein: CSARVREGYGYTF.